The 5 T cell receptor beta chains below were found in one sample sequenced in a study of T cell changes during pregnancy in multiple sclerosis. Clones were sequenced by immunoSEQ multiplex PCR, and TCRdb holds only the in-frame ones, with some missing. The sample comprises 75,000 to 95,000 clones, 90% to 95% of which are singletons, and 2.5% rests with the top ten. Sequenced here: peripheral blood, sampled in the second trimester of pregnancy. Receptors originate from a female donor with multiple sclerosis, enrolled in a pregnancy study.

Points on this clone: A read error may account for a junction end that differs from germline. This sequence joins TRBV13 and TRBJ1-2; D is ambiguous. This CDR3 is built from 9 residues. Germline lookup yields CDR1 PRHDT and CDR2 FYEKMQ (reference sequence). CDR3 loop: CASSLPPLF. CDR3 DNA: TGTGCCAGCAGCTTACCCCCTCTCTTC.

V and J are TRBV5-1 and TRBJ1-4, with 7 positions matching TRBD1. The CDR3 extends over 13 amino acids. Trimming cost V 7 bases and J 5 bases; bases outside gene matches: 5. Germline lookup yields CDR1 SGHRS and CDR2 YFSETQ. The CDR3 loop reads CASRGTENEKLFF. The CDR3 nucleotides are TGCGCCAGCCGCGGGACAGAAAATGAAAAACTGTTTTTT.

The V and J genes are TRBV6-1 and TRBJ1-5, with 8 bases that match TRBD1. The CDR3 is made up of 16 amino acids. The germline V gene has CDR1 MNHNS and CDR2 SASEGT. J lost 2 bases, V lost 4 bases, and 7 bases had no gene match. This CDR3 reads CASSVKTGGGNQPQHF. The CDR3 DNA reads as TGTGCCAGCAGTGTAAAAACAGGGGGAGGCAATCAGCCCCAGCATTTT.

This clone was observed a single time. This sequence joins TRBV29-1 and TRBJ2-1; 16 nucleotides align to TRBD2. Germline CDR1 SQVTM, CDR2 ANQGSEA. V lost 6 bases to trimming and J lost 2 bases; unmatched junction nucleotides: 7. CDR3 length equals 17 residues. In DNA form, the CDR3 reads TGCAGCGTGGCAGGGACTAGCGGGGGGGTAACCTACAATGAGCAGTTCTTC. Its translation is CSVAGTSGGVTYNEQFF.

The CDR3 DNA reads as TGTGCCAGCATTCCCCGCCCCCCACCGGGACAGGGTCGGGAAAAACTGTTTTTT. Translating it yields CASIPRPPPGQGREKLFF. This rearrangement joins TRBV6-9 to TRBJ1-4; 9 bases are shared with TRBD1. This CDR3 has 18 amino acids. Per germline, CDR1 MNHGY and CDR2 SVAAGI. With 7 bases clipped from V and 8 bases from J, the junction kept 20 bases outside the gene matches.